The 13 T cell receptor beta chains listed next were all sequenced from one sample in a study of technical replicates of blood from a few donors (dated by TCRdb to 2017 to 2019). Libraries came from the immunoSEQ multiplex PCR assay. Imported from immuneACCESS, the table was reduced by TCRdb to in-frame sequences with V and J called. These copies leave out some clones; in studies compared against another copy, an unresolved V gene accounts for under half, and the cause of the remainder is not known. Here the sample has about 89,000 clones; over 85% occur a single time. In total, the top ten clones hold about 0.22% of the sample. The material sequenced was T cells isolated from PBMCs. These receptors originate from a human donor in good health.

The chain has TRBV28 and TRBJ1-6; D is uncertain. Trimming cost V 5 bases and J 8 bases, with 7 bases left between them. The CDR3 is 12 amino acids. In germline, CDR1 is MDHEN, CDR2 SYDVKM. The CDR3 sequence is CASSPLDSPLHF. In nucleotides, the CDR3 is TGTGCCAGCAGTCCCCTCGATTCACCCCTCCACTTT.

The rearrangement links TRBV18 to TRBJ1-1; TRBD1 is a possible D gene (6 bases). Germline CDR1 KGHSH, CDR2 LQKENI. The CDR3 runs 19 residues. V lost 4 bases and J lost 1, with 25 bases in between. In DNA form, the CDR3 reads TGTGCCAGCTCACAAAATTCCCCATACACGGCGGGGGCGAACACTGAAGCTTTCTTT. Its protein is CASSQNSPYTAGANTEAFF.

This chain connects TRBV15 to TRBJ1-2, with D tentatively TRBD1 (5 bases). Trimming removed 0 bases at V and 6 bases at J, with 11 bases between. Germline values: CDR1 LNHNV, CDR2 YYDKDF (reference sequence). This CDR3 spans 14 amino acids. The CDR3 coding sequence is TGTGCCACCAGCAGAGATAGGGGTTCGCATGGCTACACCTTC. This codes for CATSRDRGSHGYTF.

V gene TRBV7-9 combines with J gene TRBJ2-6; no firm D call. Germline CDR1 is SEHNR and CDR2 is FQNEAQ (reference sequence). V was cut by 3 bases and J by 0 bases, with 6 bases left in between. This CDR3 comprises 15 residues. The CDR3 region has the DNA TGTGCCAGCAGCTTTTATCCCTCTGGGGCCAACGTCCTGACTTTC. Its translation: CASSFYPSGANVLTF. The full variable domain, its missing parts supplied by reference TRBV7-9 and TRBJ2-6, is DTGVSQNPRHKITKRGQNVTFRCDPISEHNRLYWYRQTLGQGPEFLTYFQNEAQLEKSRLLSDRFSAERPKGSFSTLEIQRTEQGDSAMYLCASSFYPSGANVLTFGAGSRLTVL.

The gene calls are TRBV14 and TRBJ2-1; D is possibly TRBD1 (6 bases). The germline V and J ends were trimmed by 4 bases and 4 bases, with 14 bases remaining between them. This CDR3 spans 15 amino acids. CDR1 is SGHDN, CDR2 FVKESK, per germline. This chain's CDR3 is CASSPRQVGYNEQFF. CDR3 coding DNA: TGTGCCAGCAGCCCTCGACAGGTGGGGTACAATGAGCAGTTCTTC. Variable domain in full (rest from reference TRBV14 and TRBJ2-1): EAGVTQFPSHSVIEKGQTVTLRCDPISGHDNLYWYRRVMGKEIKFLLHFVKESKQDESGMPNNRFLAERTGGTYSTLKVQPAELEDSGVYFCASSPRQVGYNEQFFGPGTRLTVL.

The chain joins TRBV14 to TRBJ1-6, with D possibly TRBD1 on 6 matching bases. Germline V gives CDR1 SGHDN, CDR2 FVKESK. The CDR3 is 14 residues long. The ends were cut back, 1 base at V and 9 bases at J, with 10 bases in the middle. The CDR3 sequence is CASSQGQGSSPLHF. The CDR3 coding sequence is TGTGCCAGCAGCCAAGGGCAGGGGAGTTCACCCCTCCACTTT.

The chain employs TRBV27 and TRBJ1-2; 9 bases are shared with TRBD1. CDR1 is MNHEY, CDR2 SMNVEV, per germline (reference sequence). V lost 5 bases to trimming and J lost 3 bases; unmatched junction nucleotides: 10. CDR3 length: 16 amino acids. The CDR3 nucleotides are TGTGCCAGCAGTACCCTCGGGACAGGGATACACTATGGCTACACCTTC. It codes for CASSTLGTGIHYGYTF.

The chain combines TRBV5-6 with TRBJ1-1; weak D call: TRBD1 (6 bases). The CDR3 sequence is 14 residues long. Trimming stripped 0 bases from V and 5 bases from J, with 11 bases between. Germline V gene sequence: CDR1 SGHDT, CDR2 YYEEEE. CDR3 in amino acids: CASSLVRGKTEAFF. The CDR3 DNA sequence: TGTGCCAGCAGCTTGGTTAGGGGGAAGACTGAAGCTTTCTTT.

The chain uses TRBV13 and TRBJ1-4; D not certain. V was pared by 4 bases and J by 7 bases, with 16 bases between. The CDR3 has 15 amino acids. Looked up from germline, CDR1 is PRHDT and CDR2 is FYEKMQ (reference sequence). The CDR3 DNA is TGTGCCAGCAGCTCCCTATTAGAGACTGGTGAAAAACTGTTTTTT. It codes for CASSSLLETGEKLFF.

The V gene is TRBV4-1, the J gene TRBJ2-2, with 10 bases that match TRBD2. Losses at the gene ends were 1 base for V and 5 bases for J; bases not matched to a gene: 10. CDR1 and CDR2 (germline): MGHRA, YSYEKL. The CDR3 loop spans 18 amino acids. The CDR3 reads CASSQGGLAGVGTGELFF. The CDR3 region has the DNA TGCGCCAGCAGCCAAGGAGGCCTAGCGGGAGTTGGAACCGGGGAGCTGTTTTTT.

The chain employs TRBV27 and TRBJ2-1, with a weak D call TRBD2 (6 bases). The V end was cut by 3 bases, the J end by 7 bases, with 13 bases between. The CDR3 consists of 14 residues. Germline-derived CDR1 and CDR2 are MNHEY and SMNVEV (reference sequence). As DNA, the CDR3 is TGTGCCAGCAGTTTGGGAGGTTGGTTTAATGAGCAGTTCTTC. Protein product: CASSLGGWFNEQFF.

CDR3: CASSTGQLTEAFF. As DNA, the CDR3 is TGTGCCAGTAGTACGGGACAGCTAACTGAAGCTTTCTTT. J is TRBJ1-1 and V is TRBV19; 7 bases agree with TRBD1. The CDR3 loop spans 13 amino acids. Unmatched junction bases numbered 4, after V lost 4 bases and J lost 5 bases. Looked up from germline, CDR1 is LNHDA and CDR2 is SQIVND (reference sequence). The variable domain in full, with the rest retrieved from reference TRBV19 and TRBJ1-1, is DGGITQSPKYLFRKEGQNVTLSCEQNLNHDAMYWYRQDPGQGLRLIYYSQIVNDFQKGDIAEGYSVSREKKESFPLTVTSAQKNPTAFYLCASSTGQLTEAFFGQGTRLTVV.

The V gene is TRBV27, the J gene TRBJ2-7, with a weak D call TRBD2 (6 bases). The CDR3 is 16 amino acids. Trimming removed 5 bases from V and 2 bases from J, with 19 bases in between. Per germline, CDR1 MNHEY and CDR2 SMNVEV (reference sequence). CDR3: CASSPWGEGGPYEQYF. Written as DNA, the CDR3 is TGTGCCAGCAGTCCATGGGGGGAAGGCGGCCCCTACGAGCAGTACTTC.